The rows below give T cell receptor beta chains drawn from one sample of a study of tumor and adjacent non-tumor tissue in lung cancer. TCRdb recomputed calls from the multiplex PCR reads with MiXCR, one row per CDR3 protein. The sample shows about 110,000 distinct CDR3 sequences, about 61% of them seen only once. Sequencing was carried out using distant non-tumor lung tissue. Receptors were obtained from a man in his 60s with non-small cell lung cancer. Both conserved end residues are part of each CDR3. D genes are given only for firm matches. Not every row has a clone size; where given, it reads once, few, many or a size class.

clone_size	v_call	d_call	j_call	cdr3_nt	cdr3_aa
NA	TRBV4-1	NA	TRBJ1-5	TGCGCCAGCATCCAAGACCCGGGGAATAGCAATCAGTCCCAGCATTTT	CASIQDPGNSNQSQHF
once	TRBV6-5	TRBD1	TRBJ2-1	TGTGTCAGCAGCCACAGCGGGACAGGGCGGGACAATGAGCAGTTCTTC	CVSSHSGTGRDNEQFF
NA	TRBV29-1	TRBD1	TRBJ1-1	TGCAGTATTGTGCAGGGGGCATCTTTTACTGAAGCTTTCTTT	CSIVQGASFTEAFF
many	TRBV10-3	NA	TRBJ2-3	TGTGCCATCAAGAGTCAGGGAGATACGCAGTATTTT	CAIKSQGDTQYF
NA	TRBV7-9	NA	TRBJ1-2	TGTGCCAGCAATCTCGACAGGATAAACTATGGCTACACCTTC	CASNLDRINYGYTF
NA	TRBV7-9	NA	TRBJ1-1	TGTGCCAGCAGCTTAGATGTGGGACTGGGAACTGAAGCTTTCTTT	CASSLDVGLGTEAFF
NA	TRBV28	TRBD2	TRBJ2-1	TGTGCCAGCGAGGCTAGCGGAACCTACAGTGAGCAGTTCTTC	CASEASGTYSEQFF
NA	TRBV12-3/TRBV12-4	NA	TRBJ2-1	TGTGCCAGCAGTCCATCCGGGATTACTCAACGGGAGCAGTTCTTC	CASSPSGITQREQFF
NA	TRBV7-8	NA	TRBJ2-7	TGTGCCAGCAGCTTAGACTCCTCCCCCTACGAGCAGTACTTC	CASSLDSSPYEQYF
NA	TRBV29-1	NA	TRBJ2-1	TGCAGCGTTGTGGACAATCCCCGTGAGCAGTTCTTC	CSVVDNPREQFF
NA	TRBV11-3	NA	TRBJ2-1	TGTGCCGGCAGACGGACTATTACGTCTACTGAGCAGCTCTTC	CAGRRTITSTEQLF
many	TRBV20-1	NA	TRBJ1-4	TGCAGTGCTAGAGATTTAAACCCTGGGAGGGTGGATGAAAAACTGTTTTTT	CSARDLNPGRVDEKLFF
NA	TRBV6-2/TRBV6-3	NA	TRBJ2-1	TGTGGCAGCAGTTACTCCTTCGACTACGTCAATGAGCAGTTTTTC	CGSSYSFDYVNEQFF
NA	TRBV4-1	NA	TRBJ2-7	TGCTCCAACAGCCAATTGGTCGGGGGGCCCTACGAGCAGTACTTC	CSNSQLVGGPYEQYF
many	TRBV5-1	NA	TRBJ2-3	TGCGCCAGCAGCTTGTTGTCAGTTACAGATACGCGGTATTTT	CASSLLSVTDTRYF
many	TRBV2	NA	TRBJ1-4	TGTGCCAGTGAGGACAGCGGAGGTGAAAAACTGTTTTTT	CASEDSGGEKLFF
once	TRBV10-2	NA	TRBJ2-5	TGCGCCACCCAGGGAGGTGCAACGAGGGGTGGGGAGACCCAGTACTTC	CATQGGATRGGETQYF